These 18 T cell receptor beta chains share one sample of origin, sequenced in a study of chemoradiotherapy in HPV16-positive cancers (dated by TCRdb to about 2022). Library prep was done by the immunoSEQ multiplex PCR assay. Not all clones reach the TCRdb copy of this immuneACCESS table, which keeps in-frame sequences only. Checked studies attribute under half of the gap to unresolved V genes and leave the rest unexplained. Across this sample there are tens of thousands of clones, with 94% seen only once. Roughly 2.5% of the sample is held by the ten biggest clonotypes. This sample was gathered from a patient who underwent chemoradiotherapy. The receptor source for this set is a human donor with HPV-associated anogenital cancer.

The CDR3 DNA is TGTGCCAGCAGTTTTACAGGGATCGGCACTGAAGCTTTCTTT. The encoded protein is CASSFTGIGTEAFF. The chain carries TRBV7-3 and TRBJ1-1; D possibly corresponds to TRBD1 (6 bases). The V end lost 6 bases, the J end lost 4 bases, and 15 bases lay between the germline ends. The CDR3 is 14 residues long. Per the germline V gene, CDR1 is SGHTA and CDR2 is FQGTGA.

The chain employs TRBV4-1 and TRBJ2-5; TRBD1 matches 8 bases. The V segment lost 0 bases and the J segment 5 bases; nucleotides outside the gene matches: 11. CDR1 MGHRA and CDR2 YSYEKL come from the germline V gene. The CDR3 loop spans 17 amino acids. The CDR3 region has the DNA TGCGCCAGCAGCCAAGAGGGGTTCAGGGGGCGAGGGGAGACCCAGTACTTC. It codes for CASSQEGFRGRGETQYF.

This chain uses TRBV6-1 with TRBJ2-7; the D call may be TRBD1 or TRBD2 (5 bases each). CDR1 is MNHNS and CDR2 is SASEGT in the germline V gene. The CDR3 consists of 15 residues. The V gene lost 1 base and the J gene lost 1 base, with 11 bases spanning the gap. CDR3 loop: CASSEGWGNSYEQYF. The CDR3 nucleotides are TGTGCCAGCAGTGAAGGCTGGGGGAATTCCTACGAGCAGTACTTC.

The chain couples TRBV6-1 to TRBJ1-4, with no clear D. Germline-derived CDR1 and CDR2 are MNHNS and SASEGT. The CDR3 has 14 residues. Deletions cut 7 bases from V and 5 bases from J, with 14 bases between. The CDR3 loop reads CASKSGISNEKLFF. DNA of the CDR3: TGTGCCAGCAAATCCGGGATTTCAAATGAAAAACTGTTTTTT.

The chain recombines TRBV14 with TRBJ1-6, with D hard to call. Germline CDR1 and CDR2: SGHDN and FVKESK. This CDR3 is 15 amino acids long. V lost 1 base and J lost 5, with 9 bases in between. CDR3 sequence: CASSQVVGDNSPLHF. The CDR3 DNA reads TGTGCCAGCAGCCAAGTAGTAGGAGATAATTCACCCCTCCACTTT.

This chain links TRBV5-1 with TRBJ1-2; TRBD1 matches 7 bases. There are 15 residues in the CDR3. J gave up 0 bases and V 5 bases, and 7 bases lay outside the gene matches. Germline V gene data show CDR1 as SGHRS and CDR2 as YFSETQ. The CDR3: CASRQGDSSNYGYTF. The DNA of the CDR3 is TGCGCCAGCAGACAAGGGGACAGCTCTAACTATGGCTACACCTTC.

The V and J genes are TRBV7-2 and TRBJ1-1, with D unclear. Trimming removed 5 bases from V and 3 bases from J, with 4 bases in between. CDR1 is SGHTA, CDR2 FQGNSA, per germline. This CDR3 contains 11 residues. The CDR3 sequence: CASSQHTEAFF. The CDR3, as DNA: TGTGCCAGCAGCCAACACACTGAAGCTTTCTTT.

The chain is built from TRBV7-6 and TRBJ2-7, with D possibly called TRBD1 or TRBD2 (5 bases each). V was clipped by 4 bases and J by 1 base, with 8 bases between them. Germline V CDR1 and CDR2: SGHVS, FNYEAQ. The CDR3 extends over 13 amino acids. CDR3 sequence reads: CASSWDRSYEQYF. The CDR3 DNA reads TGTGCCAGCAGCTGGGACCGTTCCTACGAGCAGTACTTC.

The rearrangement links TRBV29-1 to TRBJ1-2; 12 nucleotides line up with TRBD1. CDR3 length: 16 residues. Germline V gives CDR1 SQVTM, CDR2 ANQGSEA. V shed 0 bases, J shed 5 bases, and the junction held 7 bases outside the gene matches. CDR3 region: CSVEDRQGQGAYGYTF. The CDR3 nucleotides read TGCAGCGTTGAAGATAGGCAGGGACAGGGGGCATATGGCTACACCTTC.

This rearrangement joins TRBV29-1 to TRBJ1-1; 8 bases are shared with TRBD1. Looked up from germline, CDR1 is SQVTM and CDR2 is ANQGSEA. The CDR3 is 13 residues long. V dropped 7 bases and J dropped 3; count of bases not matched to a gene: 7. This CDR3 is CSAQGQVYTEAFF. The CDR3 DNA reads TGCAGCGCTCAGGGACAGGTTTACACTGAAGCTTTCTTT. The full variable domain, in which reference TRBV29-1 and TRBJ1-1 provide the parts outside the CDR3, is SAVISQKPSRDICQRGTSLTIQCQVDSQVTMMFWYRQQPGQSLTLIATANQGSEATYESGFVIDKFPISRPNLTFSTLTVSNMSPEDSSIYLCSAQGQVYTEAFFGQGTRLTVV.

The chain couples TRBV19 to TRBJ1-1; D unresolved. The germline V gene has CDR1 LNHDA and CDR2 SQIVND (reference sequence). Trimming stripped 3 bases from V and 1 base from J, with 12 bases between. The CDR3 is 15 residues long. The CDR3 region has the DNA TGTGCCAGTAGTATTTCGAACAGATGGAACACTGAAGCTTTCTTT. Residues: CASSISNRWNTEAFF. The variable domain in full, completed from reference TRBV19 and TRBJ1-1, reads DGGITQSPKYLFRKEGQNVTLSCEQNLNHDAMYWYRQDPGQGLRLIYYSQIVNDFQKGDIAEGYSVSREKKESFPLTVTSAQKNPTAFYLCASSISNRWNTEAFFGQGTRLTVV.

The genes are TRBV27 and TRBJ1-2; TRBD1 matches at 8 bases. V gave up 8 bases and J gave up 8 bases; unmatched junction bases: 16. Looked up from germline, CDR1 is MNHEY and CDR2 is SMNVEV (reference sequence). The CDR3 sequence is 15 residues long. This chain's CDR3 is CASFPAGTGIGGYTF. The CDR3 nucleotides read TGTGCCAGCTTTCCTGCCGGGACAGGAATAGGAGGCTACACCTTC.

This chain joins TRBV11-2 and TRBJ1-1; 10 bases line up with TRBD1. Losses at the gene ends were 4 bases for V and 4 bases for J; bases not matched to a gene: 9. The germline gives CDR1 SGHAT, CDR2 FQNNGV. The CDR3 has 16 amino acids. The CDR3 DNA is TGTGCCAGCAGCTCCCCTAGACAGGGGGCCCTCACTGAAGCTTTCTTT. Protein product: CASSSPRQGALTEAFF.

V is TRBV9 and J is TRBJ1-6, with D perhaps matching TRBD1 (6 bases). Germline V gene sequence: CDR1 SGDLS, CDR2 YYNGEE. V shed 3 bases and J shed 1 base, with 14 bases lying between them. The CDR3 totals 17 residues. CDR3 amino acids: CASSEPGEGSYNSPLHF. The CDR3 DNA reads TGTGCCAGCAGCGAACCAGGGGAGGGTTCCTATAATTCACCCCTCCACTTT.

This chain's CDR3 is CASSSSFAQDSYGYTF. In nucleotides, the CDR3 is TGTGCCAGCAGCTCTAGTTTCGCGCAAGATTCTTATGGCTACACCTTC. The V and J genes are TRBV11-1 and TRBJ1-2; D is uncertain. Germline loops: CDR1 SGHAT, CDR2 FQDESV (reference sequence). Trimming shortened V by 4 bases and J by 5 bases, and 20 bases separated the two germline ends. The CDR3 spans 16 residues.

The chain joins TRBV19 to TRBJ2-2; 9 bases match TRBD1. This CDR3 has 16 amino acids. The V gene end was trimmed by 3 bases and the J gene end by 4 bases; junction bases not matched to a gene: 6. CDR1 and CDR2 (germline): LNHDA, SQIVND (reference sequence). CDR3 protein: CASSILGQGSTGELFF. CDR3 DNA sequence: TGTGCCAGTAGTATTCTCGGACAGGGGAGCACCGGGGAGCTGTTTTTT.

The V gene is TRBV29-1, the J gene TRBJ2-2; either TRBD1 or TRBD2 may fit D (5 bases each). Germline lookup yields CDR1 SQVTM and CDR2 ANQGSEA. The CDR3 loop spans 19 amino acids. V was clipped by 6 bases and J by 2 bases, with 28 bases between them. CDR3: CSVEEKNTGGMRNTGELFF. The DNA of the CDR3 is TGCAGCGTCGAGGAAAAAAACACAGGAGGAATGCGAAACACCGGGGAGCTGTTTTTT.

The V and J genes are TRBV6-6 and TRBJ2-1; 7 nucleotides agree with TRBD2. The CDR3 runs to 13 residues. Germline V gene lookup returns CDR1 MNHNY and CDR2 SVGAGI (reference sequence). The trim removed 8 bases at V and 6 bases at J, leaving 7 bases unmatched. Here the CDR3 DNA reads TGTGCCAGCCTTGCGGGGGAACGCAATGAGCAGTTCTTC. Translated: CASLAGERNEQFF.